Listed below are T cell receptor beta chains from one sample, sequenced in a study of blood T cell repertoires in COVID-19. TCRdb keeps only in-frame clones here, not all; method: immunoSEQ multiplex PCR. This table holds a few hundred thousand clones, 82% found once. The sequencing input was peripheral blood. The receptor set was obtained from an elderly woman with COVID-19, enrolled during active disease. CDR3s include the opening cysteine and the closing phenylalanine or tryptophan. Each record gives: J gene, clone size, V gene, D gene, CDR3 DNA, CDR3 protein. A D gene is named only where the DNA matches it firmly. Rows give clone size only sometimes, using once, few, many, or a class for an expanded clone.

J gene: TRBJ1-3
clone size: few
V gene: TRBV12-3/TRBV12-4
D gene: NA
CDR3 DNA: TGTGCCAGCAGTAGAAGGCCAGGTGACACCATATATTTT
CDR3 protein: CASSRRPGDTIYF

J gene: TRBJ1-2
clone size: once
V gene: TRBV18
D gene: TRBD1
CDR3 DNA: TGTGCCAGCTCACCCTTACCACAGGGGGCGCAGGGAGTCGGCTACACCTTC
CDR3 protein: CASSPLPQGAQGVGYTF

J gene: TRBJ2-7
clone size: NA
V gene: TRBV25-1
D gene: TRBD2
CDR3 DNA: TGTGCCAGCGGGCGACCGACTAGCGGTCTACGTGGAAGCGAGCAGTACTTC
CDR3 protein: CASGRPTSGLRGSEQYF

J gene: TRBJ2-1
clone size: once
V gene: TRBV9
D gene: TRBD2
CDR3 DNA: TGTGCCAGCAGCGTCACCGGGACTAGCGGGAGGGGGCAGTTCTTC
CDR3 protein: CASSVTGTSGRGQFF

J gene: TRBJ2-7
clone size: NA
V gene: TRBV5-1
D gene: TRBD1
CDR3 DNA: TGCGCCAGCAACCCTACCGGGACAGGGATTTACGAGCAGTACTTC
CDR3 protein: CASNPTGTGIYEQYF

J gene: TRBJ1-3
clone size: NA
V gene: TRBV3-1/TRBV3-2
D gene: NA
CDR3 DNA: TGTGCCAGCAGCGAACAGGGCGCACTCTCTGGAAACACCATATATTTT
CDR3 protein: CASSEQGALSGNTIYF

J gene: TRBJ2-7
clone size: NA
V gene: TRBV7-9
D gene: TRBD2
CDR3 DNA: TGTGCCAGCAGCCCTAGCGGGGGGGCCTACGAGCAGTACTTC
CDR3 protein: CASSPSGGAYEQYF

J gene: TRBJ2-2
clone size: once
V gene: TRBV7-9
D gene: NA
CDR3 DNA: TGTGCCAGCAGCGCGCAATGGGACCCGCGGGGCGGGGAGCTGTTTTTT
CDR3 protein: CASSAQWDPRGGELFF

J gene: TRBJ2-7
clone size: once
V gene: TRBV30
D gene: NA
CDR3 DNA: TGTGCCTGTAAGAGGGTCGGCGAGCAGTACTTC
CDR3 protein: CACKRVGEQYF

J gene: TRBJ2-1
clone size: NA
V gene: TRBV21-1
D gene: NA
CDR3 DNA: TGTGCCAGCGCCCGGGATTTTAGGGAGGTTTGTGAGCAGTTCTTC
CDR3 protein: CASARDFREVCEQFF

J gene: TRBJ1-2
clone size: NA
V gene: TRBV7-8
D gene: NA
CDR3 DNA: TGTGCCAGCAGCTTAGTAGGGAGTATGGCAGGCTATGGCTACACCTTC
CDR3 protein: CASSLVGSMAGYGYTF

J gene: TRBJ2-4
clone size: NA
V gene: TRBV18
D gene: TRBD2
CDR3 DNA: TGTGCCAGCTCAACAGCGGGAGCAGGGGTTGGAAACATTCAGTACTTC
CDR3 protein: CASSTAGAGVGNIQYF

J gene: TRBJ2-7
clone size: NA
V gene: TRBV4-1
D gene: NA
CDR3 DNA: TGCGCCAGCAGCCAAGCAAACGAGCAGTACTTC
CDR3 protein: CASSQANEQYF

J gene: TRBJ1-5
clone size: NA
V gene: TRBV5-5
D gene: TRBD1
CDR3 DNA: TGTGCCAGCAGCTTGGCAGGGGGATTGAGCAATCAGCCCCAGCATTTT
CDR3 protein: CASSLAGGLSNQPQHF

J gene: TRBJ2-4
clone size: NA
V gene: TRBV11-2
D gene: NA
CDR3 DNA: TGTGCCAGCAGCCCTTTGGACAGAAATGAAAACATTCAGTACTTC
CDR3 protein: CASSPLDRNENIQYF

J gene: TRBJ2-1
clone size: NA
V gene: TRBV7-3
D gene: TRBD1
CDR3 DNA: TGTGCCAGCAGCTCACACGGGACAGGGGACTACAATGAGCAGTTCTTC
CDR3 protein: CASSSHGTGDYNEQFF

J gene: TRBJ1-1
clone size: NA
V gene: TRBV16
D gene: NA
CDR3 DNA: TGTGCCAGCAGCCAATTCGCGGGGAACACTGAAGCTTTCTTT
CDR3 protein: CASSQFAGNTEAFF

J gene: TRBJ2-2
clone size: NA
V gene: TRBV11-3
D gene: NA
CDR3 DNA: TGTGCCAGCAGCTTAGCGGTCAGAGCGGGCACCGGGGAGCTGTTTTTT
CDR3 protein: CASSLAVRAGTGELFF

J gene: TRBJ1-1
clone size: few
V gene: TRBV18
D gene: NA
CDR3 DNA: TGTGCCAGCTCACCAGGGCAGGCAACGAACACTGAAGCTTTCTTT
CDR3 protein: CASSPGQATNTEAFF

J gene: TRBJ1-6
clone size: few
V gene: TRBV7-9
D gene: NA
CDR3 DNA: TGTGCCAGCAGCTCCAGGGGCAGCGGTAATTCACCCCTCCACTTT
CDR3 protein: CASSSRGSGNSPLHF

J gene: TRBJ1-6
clone size: NA
V gene: TRBV5-5
D gene: NA
CDR3 DNA: TGTGCCAGCAGCTCGGCCGGGGGTTCGGTCAATTCACCCCTCCACTTT
CDR3 protein: CASSSAGGSVNSPLHF

J gene: TRBJ1-2
clone size: once
V gene: TRBV13
D gene: TRBD1
CDR3 DNA: TGTGCCAGCAGTCAAAAGACAGGGGCCGGCTATGGCTACACCTTC
CDR3 protein: CASSQKTGAGYGYTF

J gene: TRBJ1-1
clone size: once
V gene: TRBV30
D gene: NA
CDR3 DNA: TGTGCCTGGAGTCCCTCCTCGGGACATCGATATGAAGCTTTCTTT
CDR3 protein: CAWSPSSGHRYEAFF

J gene: TRBJ1-6
clone size: NA
V gene: TRBV2
D gene: NA
CDR3 DNA: TGTGCCAGCAGTGACCTGACAGCTGATAATTCACCCCTCCACTTT
CDR3 protein: CASSDLTADNSPLHF

J gene: TRBJ2-1
clone size: few
V gene: TRBV28
D gene: NA
CDR3 DNA: TGTGCCAGCAGCCAAAGCGGCACCTACAATGAGCAGTTCTTC
CDR3 protein: CASSQSGTYNEQFF

J gene: TRBJ2-7
clone size: few
V gene: TRBV19
D gene: TRBD2
CDR3 DNA: TGTGCCAGTAGTTGGACTAGTAAGGACGAGCAGTACTTC
CDR3 protein: CASSWTSKDEQYF

J gene: TRBJ1-1
clone size: once
V gene: TRBV11-3
D gene: NA
CDR3 DNA: TGTGCCAGCAGCCGCGGGACTACCGAAGCTTTCTTT
CDR3 protein: CASSRGTTEAFF

J gene: TRBJ1-1
clone size: few
V gene: TRBV7-9
D gene: NA
CDR3 DNA: TGTGCCAGCAGCTTATACGGCGAGGGGGATGAAGCTTTCTTT
CDR3 protein: CASSLYGEGDEAFF

J gene: TRBJ1-6
clone size: NA
V gene: TRBV2
D gene: TRBD1
CDR3 DNA: TGTGCCAGCAGTGAGTCCGGGACGACGACAGGGAATTCACCCCTCCACTTT
CDR3 protein: CASSESGTTTGNSPLHF

J gene: TRBJ2-1
clone size: NA
V gene: TRBV10-3
D gene: TRBD1
CDR3 DNA: TGTGCCATCAGTATGGGACAGGGGCACAATGAGCAGTTCTTC
CDR3 protein: CAISMGQGHNEQFF

J gene: TRBJ1-5
clone size: NA
V gene: TRBV30
D gene: NA
CDR3 DNA: TGTGCCTGGAGCCCTCAGAATCAGCCCCAGCATTTT
CDR3 protein: CAWSPQNQPQHF

J gene: TRBJ2-3
clone size: NA
V gene: TRBV7-9
D gene: TRBD2
CDR3 DNA: TGTGCCAGCACCCGACTAGCGGGAGGTCCCACAGATACGCAGTATTTT
CDR3 protein: CASTRLAGGPTDTQYF

J gene: TRBJ2-3
clone size: NA
V gene: TRBV9
D gene: TRBD2
CDR3 DNA: TGTGCCAGCAGCGTAGTCCCTAGCGGCAGCACAGATACGCAGTATTTT
CDR3 protein: CASSVVPSGSTDTQYF

J gene: TRBJ1-4
clone size: NA
V gene: TRBV5-1
D gene: NA
CDR3 DNA: TGCGCCAGCAGCCCGGGACTGCCCAATGAAAAACTGTTTTTT
CDR3 protein: CASSPGLPNEKLFF

J gene: TRBJ2-7
clone size: NA
V gene: TRBV12-3/TRBV12-4
D gene: NA
CDR3 DNA: TGTGCCAGCAGTCCCGGGGTGTACGAGCAGTACTTC
CDR3 protein: CASSPGVYEQYF

J gene: TRBJ2-1
clone size: NA
V gene: TRBV7-2
D gene: TRBD2
CDR3 DNA: TGTGCCAGCAGCTTAGTTGGTAGCGGGAGTATAAATGAGCAGTTCTTC
CDR3 protein: CASSLVGSGSINEQFF

J gene: TRBJ1-2
clone size: medium-sized
V gene: TRBV19
D gene: TRBD1
CDR3 DNA: TGTGCCAGTAGTATAGCTGGGACAGGAGGCTATGGCTACACCTTC
CDR3 protein: CASSIAGTGGYGYTF

J gene: TRBJ1-1
clone size: NA
V gene: TRBV3-1/TRBV3-2
D gene: NA
CDR3 DNA: TGTGCCAGCAGCCACACGGACGGAGGAGCTTTCTTT
CDR3 protein: CASSHTDGGAFF

J gene: TRBJ1-1
clone size: NA
V gene: TRBV11-3
D gene: NA
CDR3 DNA: TGTGCCAGCAGCTTAGGACAGTCGAACACTGAAGCTTTCTTT
CDR3 protein: CASSLGQSNTEAFF

J gene: TRBJ2-5
clone size: NA
V gene: TRBV30
D gene: TRBD2
CDR3 DNA: TGTGCCTGGAGTCCCAGCGGGAGACGGGCGACCCAGTACTTC
CDR3 protein: CAWSPSGRRATQYF